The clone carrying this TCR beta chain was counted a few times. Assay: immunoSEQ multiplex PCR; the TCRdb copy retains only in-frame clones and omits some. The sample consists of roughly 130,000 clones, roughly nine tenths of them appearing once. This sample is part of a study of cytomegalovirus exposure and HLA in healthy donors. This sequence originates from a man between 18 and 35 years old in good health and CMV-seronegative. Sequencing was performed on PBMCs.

Here the CDR3 reads CASSTRNEGYTF. The CDR3 DNA is TGCGCCAGCAGCACCAGAAACGAAGGCTACACCTTC. This chain connects TRBV5-1 to TRBJ1-2; D is ambiguous. The CDR3 covers 12 residues. CDR1 is SGHRS and CDR2 is YFSETQ in the germline V gene. Trimming left V 4 bases short and J 8 bases short, with 12 bases between. Variable domain in full (rest from reference TRBV5-1 and TRBJ1-2): KAGVTQTPRYLIKTRGQQVTLSCSPISGHRSVSWYQQTPGQGLQFLFEYFSETQRNKGNFPGRFSGRQFSNSRSEMNVSTLELGDSALYLCASSTRNEGYTFGSGTRLTVV.